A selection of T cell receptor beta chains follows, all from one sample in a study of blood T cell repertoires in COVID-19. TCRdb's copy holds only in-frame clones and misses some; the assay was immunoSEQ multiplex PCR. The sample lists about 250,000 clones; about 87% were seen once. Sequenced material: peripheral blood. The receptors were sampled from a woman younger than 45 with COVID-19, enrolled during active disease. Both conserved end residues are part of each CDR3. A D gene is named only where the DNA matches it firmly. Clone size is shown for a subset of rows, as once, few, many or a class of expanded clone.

CDR3: CASSLGTGSYYNEQFF
DNA: TGTGCCAGCAGCTTGGGGACAGGAAGTTATTACAATGAGCAGTTCTTC
J: TRBJ2-1
D: TRBD1
V: TRBV13
size: .

CDR3: CASSLEGGQNQPQHF
DNA: TGCGCCAGCAGCTTGGAAGGGGGACAAAATCAGCCCCAGCATTTT
J: TRBJ1-5
D: .
V: TRBV5-1
size: .

CDR3: CASRLDQWDRKNTEAFF
DNA: TGTGCAAGTCGCTTAGACCAGTGGGACAGAAAGAACACTGAAGCTTTCTTT
J: TRBJ1-1
D: .
V: TRBV12-2
size: once

CDR3: CASEGTGPGEQFF
DNA: TGTGCCAGCGAGGGCACGGGTCCCGGTGAGCAGTTCTTC
J: TRBJ2-1
D: .
V: TRBV6-5
size: .

CDR3: CASSQGRSSYNEQFF
DNA: TGCGCCAGCAGCCAAGGTCGTAGCTCCTACAATGAGCAGTTCTTC
J: TRBJ2-1
D: .
V: TRBV4-3
size: .

CDR3: CASRTAGFNEQFF
DNA: TGTGCCAGTAGAACTGCGGGATTCAATGAGCAGTTCTTC
J: TRBJ2-1
D: .
V: TRBV19
size: .

CDR3: CASSLEAMKDYGYTF
DNA: TGTGCCAGCTCACTAGAGGCGATGAAAGACTATGGCTACACCTTC
J: TRBJ1-2
D: .
V: TRBV18
size: once

CDR3: CSVEGADYGYTF
DNA: TGCAGCGTTGAGGGGGCTGACTATGGCTACACCTTC
J: TRBJ1-2
D: .
V: TRBV29-1
size: .

CDR3: CASSCTTPWAGGTTNTGELFF
DNA: TGTGCCAGCAGCTGCACCACTCCGTGGGCGGGGGGAACAACGAACACCGGGGAGCTGTTTTTT
J: TRBJ2-2
D: TRBD2
V: TRBV13
size: .

CDR3: CASSLRGTADQPQHF
DNA: TGTGCCAGCAGCTTGAGGGGGACGGCAGATCAGCCCCAGCATTTT
J: TRBJ1-5
D: .
V: TRBV5-6
size: .

CDR3: CASSFRGEAEAFF
DNA: TGTGCCAGCAGCTTTAGAGGGGAGGCTGAAGCTTTCTTT
J: TRBJ1-1
D: .
V: TRBV11-2
size: .

CDR3: CASSLRTGGANQPQHF
DNA: TGTGCCAGCAGCTTACGAACAGGGGGAGCTAATCAGCCCCAGCATTTT
J: TRBJ1-5
D: TRBD1
V: TRBV28
size: .

CDR3: CASSSNSGGPGETQYF
DNA: TGTGCCAGCAGCTCAAATAGCGGGGGGCCCGGAGAGACCCAGTACTTC
J: TRBJ2-5
D: TRBD2
V: TRBV7-2
size: .

CDR3: CASSPDSYYNEQFF
DNA: TGTGCCAGCAGTCCGGACAGTTACTACAATGAGCAGTTCTTC
J: TRBJ2-1
D: .
V: TRBV5-4
size: .

CDR3: CASSPGSLQTQYF
DNA: TGTGCCAGCAGCCCAGGGTCGTTGCAGACCCAGTACTTC
J: TRBJ2-5
D: .
V: TRBV9
size: .

CDR3: CASSVEGSGGDPPRASYNEQFF
DNA: TGTGCCAGCAGCGTAGAGGGTAGCGGGGGGGACCCACCACGGGCTTCCTACAATGAGCAGTTCTTC
J: TRBJ2-1
D: TRBD2
V: TRBV9
size: .

CDR3: CSVSSGGGASNQPQHF
DNA: TGCAGCGTTTCGTCGGGTGGGGGGGCGAGCAATCAGCCCCAGCATTTT
J: TRBJ1-5
D: .
V: TRBV29-1
size: .

CDR3: CASSSGDHGYTF
DNA: TGTGCCAGCAGCTCAGGGGACCATGGCTACACCTTC
J: TRBJ1-2
D: .
V: TRBV11-3
size: .

CDR3: CATTTSKDRVAPAGDGYTF
DNA: TGTGCCACCACAACTTCGAAGGACAGGGTTGCTCCTGCGGGAGACGGCTACACCTTC
J: TRBJ1-2
D: TRBD1
V: TRBV24-1
size: .

CDR3: CASVPRAGGNEQFF
DNA: TGTGCCAGCGTCCCCAGGGCCGGGGGCAATGAGCAGTTCTTC
J: TRBJ2-1
D: .
V: TRBV27
size: .

CDR3: CASSSNGGAWEQFF
DNA: TGTGCCAGCAGCTCGAATGGGGGGGCGTGGGAGCAGTTCTTC
J: TRBJ2-1
D: .
V: TRBV7-2
size: .

CDR3: CASRGTDNSPLHF
DNA: TGTGCCAGCCGCGGGACAGATAATTCACCCCTCCACTTT
J: TRBJ1-6
D: TRBD1
V: TRBV11-3
size: .

CDR3: CASSLELGRGEETQYF
DNA: TGTGCCAGCAGCTTAGAGTTAGGGCGGGGTGAAGAGACCCAGTACTTC
J: TRBJ2-5
D: .
V: TRBV7-8
size: .

CDR3: CASSLGQGVEIAGYTF
DNA: TGTGCCAGCAGTTTAGGACAGGGGGTGGAAATTGCCGGCTACACCTTC
J: TRBJ1-2
D: TRBD1
V: TRBV28
size: once

CDR3: CASSPRDEGSTGELFF
DNA: TGTGCCAGCTCACCGCGGGACGAGGGATCAACCGGGGAGCTGTTTTTT
J: TRBJ2-2
D: .
V: TRBV18
size: .

CDR3: CASSLGSGRHGNTIYF
DNA: TGTGCCAGCAGCTTAGGGTCAGGAAGGCATGGAAACACCATATATTTT
J: TRBJ1-3
D: .
V: TRBV7-9
size: .

CDR3: CASSKRPGTGYNSPLHF
DNA: TGTGCCAGCAGCAAAAGACCCGGGACAGGGTATAATTCACCCCTCCACTTT
J: TRBJ1-6
D: .
V: TRBV21-1
size: .

CDR3: CSVEETSPPFGQFF
DNA: TGCAGCGTTGAGGAGACTAGCCCTCCTTTTGGGCAGTTCTTC
J: TRBJ2-1
D: TRBD2
V: TRBV29-1
size: .

CDR3: CASSDNRDTGELFF
DNA: TGTGCCAGCAGTGATAACAGGGACACCGGGGAGCTGTTTTTT
J: TRBJ2-2
D: .
V: TRBV6-4
size: .

CDR3: CASSLPGTGDGPSTDTQYF
DNA: TGTGCCAGCAGCCTACCCGGGACAGGGGACGGTCCCAGCACAGATACGCAGTATTTT
J: TRBJ2-3
D: TRBD1
V: TRBV7-8
size: .

CDR3: CASSRTGSQSGYTF
DNA: TGTGCCAGCAGCAGGACAGGGAGCCAAAGCGGCTACACCTTC
J: TRBJ1-2
D: TRBD1
V: TRBV7-9
size: .

CDR3: CASSRTGYDNEKLFF
DNA: TGTGCCAGTAGTCGGACAGGGTACGATAATGAAAAACTGTTTTTT
J: TRBJ1-4
D: TRBD1
V: TRBV19
size: .

CDR3: CASRGTDSYEQYF
DNA: TGTGCCAGCAGGGGGACAGATTCCTACGAGCAGTACTTC
J: TRBJ2-7
D: TRBD1
V: TRBV12-3/TRBV12-4
size: once

CDR3: CASSGAFNTEAFF
DNA: TGTGCCAGCAGTGGGGCTTTTAACACTGAAGCTTTCTTT
J: TRBJ1-1
D: .
V: TRBV12-3/TRBV12-4
size: .

CDR3: CASSARTPMGTGELFF
DNA: TGTGCCAGCAGCGCGAGGACACCAATGGGAACCGGGGAGCTGTTTTTT
J: TRBJ2-2
D: .
V: TRBV5-5
size: .

CDR3: CASSLQQGGETEAFF
DNA: TGTGCCAGCAGCTTGCAGCAGGGGGGTGAAACTGAAGCTTTCTTT
J: TRBJ1-1
D: TRBD1
V: TRBV5-4
size: .

CDR3: CASSLTRGYTF
DNA: TGTGCCAGCAGTTTGACTCGGGGCTACACCTTC
J: TRBJ1-2
D: .
V: TRBV12-3/TRBV12-4
size: .

CDR3: CASGQGRAEAFF
DNA: TGTGCCAGTGGACAGGGGCGCGCTGAAGCTTTCTTT
J: TRBJ1-1
D: TRBD1
V: TRBV19
size: .

CDR3: CASSYSTTGGFYGYTF
DNA: TGTGCCAGCAGTTACTCGACGACAGGGGGCTTTTATGGCTACACCTTC
J: TRBJ1-2
D: TRBD1
V: TRBV6-5
size: .

CDR3: CATSRREDNYEQYF
DNA: TGTGCCACCAGCAGGCGGGAGGACAACTACGAGCAGTACTTC
J: TRBJ2-7
D: TRBD2
V: TRBV15
size: once

CDR3: CASSPQGSDYGYTF
DNA: TGTGCCAGTAGTCCCCAGGGATCTGACTATGGCTACACCTTC
J: TRBJ1-2
D: .
V: TRBV19
size: .